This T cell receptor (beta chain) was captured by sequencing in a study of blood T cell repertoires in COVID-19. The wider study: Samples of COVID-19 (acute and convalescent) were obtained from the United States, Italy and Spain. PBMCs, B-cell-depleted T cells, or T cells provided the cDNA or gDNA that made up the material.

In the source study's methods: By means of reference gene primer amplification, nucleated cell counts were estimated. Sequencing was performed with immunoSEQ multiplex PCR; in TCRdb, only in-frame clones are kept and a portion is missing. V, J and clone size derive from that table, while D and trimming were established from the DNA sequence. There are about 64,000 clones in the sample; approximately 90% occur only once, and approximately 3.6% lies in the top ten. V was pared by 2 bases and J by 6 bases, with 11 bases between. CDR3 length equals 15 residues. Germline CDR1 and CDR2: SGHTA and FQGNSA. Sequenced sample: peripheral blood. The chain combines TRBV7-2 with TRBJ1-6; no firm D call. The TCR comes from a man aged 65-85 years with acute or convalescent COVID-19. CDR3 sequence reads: CASSLRGNPNSPLHF. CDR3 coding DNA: TGTGCCAGCAGCTTAAGAGGGAATCCTAATTCACCCCTCCACTTT.